This passage covers 14 T cell receptor beta chains from one sample sequenced in a study of cytomegalovirus exposure and HLA in healthy donors. Primers for the PCR totalled 60 Vbeta and 13 Jbeta. TCRdb keeps only in-frame clones here, not all; method: immunoSEQ multiplex PCR. The table shows some 170,000 clones, with more than 80% occurring only once. Sequenced material: PBMCs. These receptor sequences come from a woman aged 18 to 35 in good health and CMV-seropositive.

Here the CDR3 DNA reads TGTGCCAGCAGCTTTGATGCGACAGGGGGCCTGGATACGCAGTATTTT. Translated, it gives CASSFDATGGLDTQYF. V gene TRBV5-4 combines with J gene TRBJ2-3; 10 bases line up with TRBD1. Losses at the gene ends were 2 bases for V and 6 bases for J; bases not matched to a gene: 9. The CDR3 covers 16 residues. Per germline, CDR1 SGHNT and CDR2 YYREEE (reference sequence).

The rearrangement joins TRBV5-1 to TRBJ1-5, with a weak D call TRBD1 (5 bases). In germline, CDR1 is SGHRS, CDR2 YFSETQ. Between the trimmed V and J ends, which lost 5 bases and 0 bases, there was a span of 12 bases. The CDR3 length is 15 residues. The CDR3 here is CASREGEISNQPQHF. In DNA form, the CDR3 reads TGCGCCAGCAGGGAAGGGGAAATTAGCAATCAGCCCCAGCATTTT.

The rearrangement links TRBV5-1 to TRBJ1-1; no clear D gene. CDR1 SGHRS and CDR2 YFSETQ come from the germline V gene. V shed 4 bases and J shed 1 base, with 14 bases lying between them. The CDR3 is 15 amino acids. The CDR3 protein is CASSGGGPENTEAFF. Written as DNA, the CDR3 is TGCGCCAGCAGCGGAGGCGGGCCGGAGAACACTGAAGCTTTCTTT.

Only one count was recorded for this clone. The chain carries TRBV7-8 and TRBJ2-2; TRBD2 aligns across 9 bases. This CDR3 spans 15 amino acids. With 5 bases clipped from V and 4 bases from J, the junction kept 5 bases outside the gene matches. Germline CDR1 is SGHVS and CDR2 is FQNEAQ. CDR3 DNA sequence: TGTGCCAGCAGCGGACGACTAGCGGTCACCGGGGAGCTGTTTTTT. Translated, it gives CASSGRLAVTGELFF.

The rearrangement uses TRBV28 and TRBJ1-5; unclear D gene. CDR3 length equals 13 residues. V was shortened by 8 bases and J by 0 bases, with 8 bases between the two germline ends. Germline assignment: CDR1 MDHEN and CDR2 SYDVKM. The CDR3 region is CASLKFSNQPQHF. Here the CDR3 DNA reads TGTGCCAGCCTAAAATTTAGCAATCAGCCCCAGCATTTT.

The chain uses TRBV5-1 and TRBJ2-3, with TRBD2 matching over 9 bases. V shed 5 bases, J shed 6 bases, and the junction held 7 bases outside the gene matches. CDR1 is SGHRS and CDR2 is YFSETQ in the germline V gene. The CDR3 extends over 14 amino acids. In DNA form, the CDR3 reads TGCGCCAGCAGAAATAGCGGGGGAGCGGATACGCAGTATTTT. This codes for CASRNSGGADTQYF.

This clone was detected only a few times. The chain has TRBV28 and TRBJ2-7; D is possibly TRBD1 (7 bases). V lost 6 bases and J 4 bases, leaving 19 bases between the germline ends. The CDR3 contains 15 residues. Germline V gene lookup returns CDR1 MDHEN and CDR2 SYDVKM. The CDR3 is CASSKIGQEGYEQYF. The DNA of the CDR3 is TGTGCCAGCAGCAAAATTGGACAGGAGGGGTACGAGCAGTACTTC.

The J gene is TRBJ2-7, the V gene TRBV15; tentative D call: TRBD1 (5 bases). V lost 4 bases and J 4 bases, leaving 17 bases between the germline ends. The length of the CDR3 is 15 residues. Per the germline V gene, CDR1 is LNHNV and CDR2 is YYDKDF (reference sequence). This chain's CDR3 is CATSTQDSPVYEQYF. The CDR3 DNA reads TGTGCCACCAGCACCCAAGACAGCCCAGTATACGAGCAGTACTTC.

Here the CDR3 reads CASSLIIGRGTGELFF. In nucleotides, the CDR3 is TGTGCCAGCAGCTTAATCATTGGTCGGGGCACCGGGGAGCTGTTTTTT. V is TRBV7-9 and J is TRBJ2-2; TRBD2 might be the D (5 bases). The CDR3 contains 16 residues. V lost 2 bases to trimming and J lost 4 bases, with 14 bases between them. Germline-derived CDR1 and CDR2 are SEHNR and FQNEAQ (reference sequence).

The table lists this clone with a count of one. V usage is TRBV5-4 and J usage is TRBJ2-5; 8 bases agree with TRBD2. The CDR3 loop spans 17 amino acids. Germline V gene lookup returns CDR1 SGHNT and CDR2 YYREEE (reference sequence). Trimming at V came to 0 bases and at J to 2 bases, leaving 9 bases not matched to a gene. The CDR3, as DNA: TGTGCCAGCAGCTTGGGCGTGGTTGCGGGGGGACAAGAGACCCAGTACTTC. Protein: CASSLGVVAGGQETQYF.

CDR3 sequence (DNA): TGCAGCGTGGGGCCGCAGGGGGGCGGCGAGGGCTACACCTTC. It specifies CSVGPQGGGEGYTF. V usage is TRBV29-1 and J usage is TRBJ1-2, with TRBD1 identical over 7 bases. The junction had 15 bases not matched to a gene; V was cut back by 6 bases and J by 8 bases. The germline V gene has CDR1 SQVTM and CDR2 ANQGSEA. The CDR3 covers 14 residues.

The chain combines TRBV18 with TRBJ2-1; weak D call: TRBD1 (5 bases). Germline loops: CDR1 KGHSH, CDR2 LQKENI. This CDR3 has 11 amino acids. Trimming cost V 6 bases and J 7 bases, with 7 bases left between them. The CDR3 loop reads CASSDTNEQFF. CDR3 DNA: TGTGCCAGCTCGGACACTAATGAGCAGTTCTTC.

The chain has TRBV19 and TRBJ1-5, with D possibly being TRBD1 (5 bases). CDR1 LNHDA and CDR2 SQIVND come from the germline V gene (reference sequence). The CDR3 totals 14 residues. V lost 6 bases to trimming and J lost 3 bases, with 12 bases between them. The CDR3 DNA reads as TGTGCCAGTAGCCCGGGACTGCACAATCAGCCCCAGCATTTT. It codes for CASSPGLHNQPQHF.

V is TRBV5-4 and J is TRBJ2-5; D not certain. Trimming cost V 7 bases and J 0 bases, with 7 bases left between them. Per germline, CDR1 SGHNT and CDR2 YYREEE (reference sequence). CDR3 size: 12 residues. CDR3 residues: CASSPYQETQYF. The CDR3 DNA sequence: TGTGCCAGCTCCCCCTACCAAGAGACCCAGTACTTC.